This is a list of T cell receptor beta chains from one sample in a study of blood T cells in healthy people across ages. TCRdb passed the 5' RACE reads through MiXCR, listing each CDR3 protein once. The sample consists of about 1 million distinct CDR3 sequences, 20% to 25% of them appearing once. These data also featured in a second study, about T cells of mothers and their children.

Sample: blood. The receptors shown here come from a girl aged 2 to 10 in good health. Both conserved end residues are part of each CDR3. Each record gives: CDR3 protein, CDR3 DNA, J gene, clone size, D gene, V gene. The D gene is left open where the match is weak. The listing skips clone size in some rows; elsewhere it reads once, few, many or a size class.

CASSRSGLAGEQFF TGTGCCAGCAGTCGCTCGGGACTAGCGGGCGAGCAGTTCTTC TRBJ2-1 . TRBD2 TRBV6-5
CASSLGGTANTEAFF TGCGCCAGCAGCTTGGGGGGGACGGCAAACACTGAAGCTTTCTTT TRBJ1-1 few . TRBV7-8
CSASGGGTGELFF TGCAGTGCTAGTGGGGGAGGAACCGGGGAGCTGTTTTTT TRBJ2-2 few . TRBV20-1
CASSKTVAGLSISSYNEQFF TGTGCCAGCAGCAAAACGGTAGCGGGCTTATCCATTAGCTCCTACAATGAGCAGTTCTTC TRBJ2-1 few . TRBV21-1
CAISESQTGRINTGELFF TGTGCCATCAGTGAGTCCCAAACGGGACGGATCAACACCGGGGAGCTGTTTTTT TRBJ2-2 . . TRBV10-3
CASSQELAGAPDTQYF TGTGCCAGCAGCCAAGAACTAGCGGGGGCCCCAGATACGCAGTATTTT TRBJ2-3 few TRBD2 TRBV3-1
CASSQLPGAGVSYEQYF TGCGCCAGCAGCCAGCTCCCCGGAGCGGGGGTCTCCTACGAGCAGTACTTC TRBJ2-7 . TRBD2 TRBV4-1
CAGSPESTYEQYF TGTGCCGGCAGCCCAGAATCGACTTACGAGCAGTACTTC TRBJ2-7 . . TRBV7-2
CASSPPGTGLYF TGTGCCAGCAGCCCTCCGGGGACAGGGTTGTATTTT TRBJ2-3 . TRBD1 TRBV7-9
CASSAIMDTYTDTQYF TGTGCCAGCAGCGCCATTATGGACACCTACACAGATACGCAGTATTTT TRBJ2-3 few . TRBV13
CSASRGQPNSPLHF TGCAGTGCTAGCCGGGGGCAGCCGAATTCACCCCTCCACTTT TRBJ1-6 . . TRBV20-1
CAGSLSPTSHLGEQFF TGTGCCGGCAGCTTATCCCCGACTAGTCACCTGGGTGAGCAGTTCTTC TRBJ2-1 . . TRBV7-2
CASSKPGLADTDTQYF TGCGCCAGCAGCAAACCGGGACTAGCGGACACAGATACGCAGTATTTT TRBJ2-3 . TRBD2 TRBV5-1
CASSSGQGAANEKLFF TGTGCCAGCAGTTCGGGACAGGGGGCGGCTAATGAAAAACTGTTTTTT TRBJ1-4 few TRBD1 TRBV27
CASSPLGGVVLEEQFF TGCGCCAGCAGCCCCTTGGGCGGGGTGGTTCTAGAAGAGCAGTTCTTC TRBJ2-1 . . TRBV5-1
CASSSSQQGNQYF TGTGCCAGCAGTTCTAGCCAGCAGGGCAACCAGTACTTC TRBJ2-5 . . TRBV6-2/TRBV6-3
CASSQDLLRLDKSTGELFF TGTGCCAGCAGCCAAGATCTGTTGCGCCTAGATAAATCCACCGGGGAGCTGTTTTTT TRBJ2-2 few . TRBV3-1
CASSDSPFQPQHF TGTGCCAGTAGCGACAGTCCTTTTCAGCCCCAGCATTTT TRBJ1-5 few . TRBV19
CASSPSGTGVSPLHF TGTGCCAGCAGCCCCTCCGGGACAGGGGTTTCACCCCTCCACTTT TRBJ1-6 few TRBD1 TRBV7-9